Each of the 10 T cell receptor beta chains below was sequenced from the same sample in a study of CD8+CD57+ T cells in acquired aplastic anemia. Genomic DNA, the template, was used for profiling of the TCR beta VDJ and CDR3. TCRdb recomputed calls from the reads with MiXCR, one row per CDR3 protein. This sample has 300,000 or so distinct CDR3 sequences; 50% to 65% occur once, and the top ten carry under 1.5%. Before being chosen for sequencing, patients had shown CD8+CD57+ cell expansion by flow cytometry. Material for sequencing was sorted CD4+, CD8+, or CD8+CD57+ T cells (not recorded which) from PBMCs. The receptor set was obtained from a human donor with aplastic anemia.

This clonotype has ten or more counts. This chain links TRBV12-3 or TRBV12-4 with TRBJ2-7; TRBD2 matches 16 bases. CDR3 length: 16 amino acids. V shed 4 bases and J 2 bases; nucleotides not matched to a gene: 2. In DNA form, the CDR3 reads TGTGCCAGCAGTTCCGGGACTAGCGGGAGGGCCTACGAGCAGTACTTC. This sequence encodes CASSSGTSGRAYEQYF.

The CDR3 nucleotides are TGTGCCAGCAGCTTAGAGGGGATGGGGGCCCTCACCTACGAGCAGTACTTC. Translation gives CASSLEGMGALTYEQYF. V usage is TRBV7-8 and J usage is TRBJ2-7, with D possibly being TRBD1 (6 bases). The CDR3 covers 17 residues. Trimming shortened V by 1 base and J by 2 bases, and 18 bases separated the two germline ends. CDR1 and CDR2 from the germline V gene are SGHVS and FQNEAQ.

The chain uses TRBV20-1 and TRBJ2-1; D uncertain. Germline V gene sequence: CDR1 DFQATT, CDR2 SNEGSKA (reference sequence). This CDR3 is 14 amino acids long. The ends were cut back, 2 bases at V and 4 bases at J, with 12 bases in the middle. The CDR3 here is CSARLIGRYNEQFF. The CDR3, as DNA: TGCAGTGCTAGACTCATTGGACGTTACAATGAGCAGTTCTTC.

This clonotype was detected only once. This chain joins TRBV24-1 and TRBJ2-5; D gene uncertain. V was trimmed by 4 bases and J by 9 bases, leaving 14 bases between them. The CDR3 consists of 13 residues. Germline CDR1 and CDR2: KGHDR and SFDVKD. The CDR3 loop is CATSDEDRQAQYF. The CDR3 DNA sequence: TGTGCCACCAGTGACGAGGACCGCCAGGCCCAGTACTTC.

This clonotype has only a few counts. The rearrangement joins TRBV10-1 to TRBJ2-3, with D possibly matching TRBD2 (6 bases). CDR1 and CDR2 (germline): WNHNN, SYGVQD (reference sequence). Deletions cut 2 bases from V and 2 bases from J, with 14 bases between. The CDR3 extends over 16 amino acids. CDR3 DNA sequence: TGCGCCAGCAGTGAGCCTAGGAGGGCAGCCACAGATACGCAGTATTTT. It translates to CASSEPRRAATDTQYF.

This chain connects TRBV9 to TRBJ1-6; no firm D call. Germline V gene sequence: CDR1 SGDLS, CDR2 YYNGEE. V was cut by 0 bases and J by 10 bases, with 8 bases left in between. The CDR3 consists of 13 residues. The CDR3 coding sequence is TGTGCCAGCAGCGTAGGGAAGATATCACCCCTCCACTTT. Its translation: CASSVGKISPLHF.

This rearrangement joins TRBV7-2 to TRBJ1-1; 10 positions agree with TRBD1. Germline CDR1 reads SGHTA; CDR2 reads FQGNSA. V shed 4 bases, J shed 5 bases, and the junction held 7 bases outside the gene matches. The CDR3 has 15 amino acids. The CDR3 region has the DNA TGTGCCAGCAGCTGGGGACAGGGGATGGTTACTGAAGCTTTCTTT. This translates into CASSWGQGMVTEAFF.

The rearrangement joins TRBV20-1 to TRBJ2-5, with 7 bases fitting TRBD2. After removal of 5 bases from V and 0 bases from J, the junction contained 9 bases not matched to a gene. The CDR3 has 15 residues. CDR1 is DFQATT and CDR2 is SNEGSKA in the germline V gene (reference sequence). The CDR3 nucleotides read TGCAGTGCTCCCTGGGGGGGGGAGTACCAAGAGACCCAGTACTTC. This sequence encodes CSAPWGGEYQETQYF.

On this clonotype: The junction and the germline gene differ at one end; a read error may be behind it. The chain uses TRBV5-5 and TRBJ2-7; D not certain. The germline gives CDR1 SGHKS, CDR2 YYEKEE (reference sequence). The CDR3 has 14 amino acids. CDR3 sequence: CASSLERVTYEQYF. CDR3 sequence (DNA): TGCGCCAGCAGCTTGGAAAGGGTTACCTACGAGCAGTACTTC.

The V call is TRBV2, the J call TRBJ2-1; D is unresolved. Germline assignment: CDR1 SNHLY and CDR2 FYNNEI. Trimming took off 6 bases at V and 0 bases at J, with 12 bases between the two ends. The CDR3 has 15 residues. This chain's CDR3 is CASRVLGSSYNEQFF. The CDR3 nucleotides are TGTGCCAGCAGAGTACTGGGAAGCTCCTACAATGAGCAGTTCTTC.